The next 21 T cell receptor beta chains were all read from a single sample in a study of radiotherapy plus CTLA-4 blockade in lung cancer. The table came from immunoSEQ multiplex PCR; TCRdb's copy has only in-frame clones and leaves some out. The sample consists of roughly 44,000 clones, approximately 79% of them appearing once. Sequencing was performed on peripheral blood, taken from a patient treated with radiotherapy plus ipilimumab. Receptor source: a human donor with non-small cell lung cancer who had stable disease on radiotherapy plus ipilimumab.

The CDR3: CASSELWVSTF. The CDR3, as DNA: TGTGCCAGCAGTGAATTGTGGGTATCCACCTTC. The gene calls are TRBV2 and TRBJ1-2; D is undetermined. Germline V CDR1 and CDR2: SNHLY, FYNNEI. The CDR3 length is 11 residues. Between the trimmed V and J ends, which lost 2 bases and 13 bases, there was a span of 11 bases.

In this sample, this clone turned up a few times. The chain links TRBV6-5 to TRBJ1-1; D is unresolved. The CDR3 runs to 13 residues. The germline gives CDR1 MNHEY, CDR2 SVGAGI. The V gene lost 6 bases and the J gene lost 4 bases, with 12 bases spanning the gap. CDR3 in amino acids: CASSQARGTEAFF. Here the CDR3 DNA reads TGTGCCAGCAGCCAGGCTCGGGGCACTGAAGCTTTCTTT.

The chain recombines TRBV5-4 with TRBJ2-2; a weak D match, TRBD2 (7 bases). The CDR3 consists of 17 residues. Looked up from germline, CDR1 is SGHNT and CDR2 is YYREEE (reference sequence). The V end was cut by 4 bases, the J end by 0 bases, with 16 bases between. The CDR3 sequence is CASSVPRGASNTGELFF. The DNA for the CDR3 is TGTGCCAGCAGCGTCCCACGGGGGGCCTCGAACACCGGGGAGCTGTTTTTT.

The chain uses TRBV28 and TRBJ1-1, with TRBD1 as a possible D gene (6 bases). The CDR3 extends over 14 amino acids. The V end lost 5 bases, the J end lost 5 bases, and 15 bases lay between the germline ends. Germline assignment: CDR1 MDHEN and CDR2 SYDVKM. Written as DNA, the CDR3 is TGTGCCAGCAGTCTACCCGACAGGCGGACTGAAGCTTTCTTT. Its translation: CASSLPDRRTEAFF.

The chain employs TRBV7-7 and TRBJ2-1, with D possibly TRBD2 on 5 matching bases. V shed 1 base and J shed 0 bases, with 13 bases lying between them. Germline assignment: CDR1 SSHAT and CDR2 FNYEAQ (reference sequence). The CDR3 has 17 residues. The CDR3 DNA is TGTGCCAGCAGCTTAGAACGGGGAAGTAGCTCCTACAATGAGCAGTTCTTC. It specifies CASSLERGSSSYNEQFF.

This clone was counted a single time. This chain connects TRBV4-1 to TRBJ1-1; 9 nucleotides line up with TRBD1. Germline-derived CDR1 and CDR2 are MGHRA and YSYEKL. The CDR3 contains 16 residues. The J segment lost 2 bases and the V segment lost 4 bases, leaving 8 bases of the junction unmatched. The CDR3 protein is CASSRADRGGNTEAFF. The CDR3 bases are TGCGCCAGCAGCCGGGCGGACAGGGGTGGAAACACTGAAGCTTTCTTT.

Written as DNA, the CDR3 is TGTGCCACCAGCAGAGATGATCTCTACGAGCAGTACGTC. Translation: CATSRDDLYEQYV. V and J are TRBV15 and TRBJ2-7; D call uncertain. The CDR3 covers 13 residues. Trimming stripped 0 bases from V and 3 bases from J, with 6 bases between. Per the germline V gene, CDR1 is LNHNV and CDR2 is YYDKDF (reference sequence).

This clone was seen a handful of times. The chain combines TRBV6-5 with TRBJ1-3; D is undetermined. CDR1 is MNHEY and CDR2 is SVGAGI in the germline V gene. Trimming removed 5 bases from V and 4 bases from J, with 15 bases in between. The CDR3 is 15 residues long. This chain's CDR3 is CASSPVLGGGNTIYF. The CDR3, as DNA: TGTGCCAGCAGTCCCGTCCTGGGAGGAGGAAACACCATATATTTT.

The chain uses TRBV7-3 and TRBJ2-6; D call uncertain. V dropped 6 bases and J dropped 0 bases, with 9 bases sitting between them. The CDR3 extends over 15 amino acids. Germline V gives CDR1 SGHTA, CDR2 FQGTGA. CDR3 region: CASRSGVSGANVLTF. CDR3 DNA sequence: TGTGCCAGCAGGTCCGGTGTCTCTGGGGCCAACGTCCTGACTTTC.

The rearrangement links TRBV27 to TRBJ1-4; no definite D call. The CDR3 is 15 amino acids. The germline CDR1 and CDR2 sequences are MNHEY and SMNVEV (reference sequence). V was cut by 10 bases and J by 5 bases, with 20 bases left in between. The CDR3 region is CATRPTGVGNEKLFF. The CDR3 DNA reads TGTGCCACCCGCCCCACGGGAGTGGGCAATGAAAAACTGTTTTTT.

This clone was seen only once. The chain couples TRBV7-9 to TRBJ1-2; 9 bases match TRBD1. Losses at the gene ends were 0 bases for V and 6 bases for J; bases not matched to a gene: 11. The CDR3 extends over 17 amino acids. Per the germline V gene, CDR1 is SEHNR and CDR2 is FQNEAQ (reference sequence). The CDR3 loop is CASSLAHPGQGKDGYTF. CDR3 in DNA: TGTGCCAGCAGCTTAGCTCATCCGGGACAGGGAAAAGATGGCTACACCTTC. Together with reference TRBV7-9 and TRBJ1-2, the CDR3 gives the full variable domain: DTGVSQNPRHKITKRGQNVTFRCDPISEHNRLYWYRQTLGQGPEFLTYFQNEAQLEKSRLLSDRFSAERPKGSFSTLEIQRTEQGDSAMYLCASSLAHPGQGKDGYTFGSGTRLTVV.

This chain links TRBV28 with TRBJ1-5; possible D gene TRBD1, 6 bases. There are 18 residues in the CDR3. The V gene's germline CDR1 is MDHEN and CDR2 SYDVKM. Trimming removed 2 bases at V and 3 bases at J, with 20 bases between. This chain's CDR3 is CASSLRGMMVAANQPQHF. The CDR3 DNA reads TGTGCCAGCAGTTTAAGGGGGATGATGGTAGCGGCCAATCAGCCCCAGCATTTT.

The chain carries TRBV5-4 and TRBJ1-4, with 8 nucleotides matching TRBD1. V dropped 2 bases and J dropped 6; count of bases not matched to a gene: 6. This CDR3 has 15 amino acids. Per the germline V gene, CDR1 is SGHNT and CDR2 is YYREEE (reference sequence). The CDR3 sequence is CASSFTPGGDEKLFF. In DNA form, the CDR3 reads TGTGCCAGCAGCTTTACACCAGGGGGCGATGAAAAACTGTTTTTT.

This chain connects TRBV19 to TRBJ1-2, with D uncertain. Germline CDR1 and CDR2: LNHDA and SQIVND (reference sequence). Deletions cut 1 base from V and 6 bases from J, with 18 bases between. This CDR3 is built from 16 residues. The CDR3 loop is CASSIVAPRNMDGYTF. Written as DNA, the CDR3 is TGTGCCAGTAGTATAGTAGCCCCACGAAACATGGATGGCTACACCTTC.

J is TRBJ1-6 and V is TRBV27; TRBD1 matches at 8 bases. V dropped 7 bases and J dropped 7; count of bases not matched to a gene: 9. Germline V lookup: CDR1 MNHEY, CDR2 SMNVEV (reference sequence). The CDR3 is 15 residues long. The CDR3 sequence: CASTPTGQANSPLHF. CDR3 coding DNA: TGTGCCAGCACCCCAACGGGACAGGCAAATTCACCCCTCCACTTT.

This chain links TRBV14 with TRBJ1-1; D is unresolved. This CDR3 has 13 residues. Trimming took 1 base from V and 5 from J, leaving 8 bases between them. Germline assignment: CDR1 SGHDN and CDR2 FVKESK. CDR3 nucleotides: TGTGCCAGCAGCCAAGGTACCAGAACTGAAGCTTTCTTT. Translated: CASSQGTRTEAFF. Variable domain in full (rest from reference TRBV14 and TRBJ1-1): EAGVTQFPSHSVIEKGQTVTLRCDPISGHDNLYWYRRVMGKEIKFLLHFVKESKQDESGMPNNRFLAERTGGTYSTLKVQPAELEDSGVYFCASSQGTRTEAFFGQGTRLTVV.

The J gene is TRBJ2-3, the V gene TRBV6-1; TRBD2 matches at 9 bases. Germline values: CDR1 MNHNS, CDR2 SASEGT. The J segment lost 2 bases and the V segment lost 3 bases, leaving 9 bases of the junction unmatched. This CDR3 has 17 amino acids. CDR3 region: CASSDLGQGLATDTQYF. CDR3 nucleotide sequence: TGTGCCAGCAGTGATTTGGGTCAGGGACTAGCCACAGATACGCAGTATTTT.

CDR3 in amino acids: CASSLSLGGGTQYF. CDR3 sequence (DNA): TGTGCCAGCAGCTTGAGCTTGGGAGGAGGGACCCAGTACTTC. This chain joins TRBV5-8 and TRBJ2-5, with D perhaps matching TRBD2 (6 bases). The CDR3 loop spans 14 amino acids. Germline lookup yields CDR1 SGHTS and CDR2 YDEGEE. Trimming stripped 1 base from V and 7 bases from J, with 14 bases between.

The chain combines TRBV5-1 with TRBJ1-2, with D unclear. Germline CDR1 is SGHRS and CDR2 is YFSETQ. The CDR3 totals 15 residues. V lost 0 bases, J lost 1 base, and 10 bases lay in between. Here the CDR3 reads CASSLGGEGNYGYTF. For the CDR3, the DNA is TGCGCCAGCAGCTTGGGGGGAGAGGGTAACTATGGCTACACCTTC.

This chain links TRBV6-1 with TRBJ1-2, with 8 bases identical to TRBD1. Unmatched junction bases numbered 5, after V lost 5 bases and J lost 3 bases. The CDR3 totals 14 residues. Germline V gene data show CDR1 as MNHNS and CDR2 as SASEGT. CDR3 in DNA: TGTGCCAGCAGTAGTCAGGGGGCAGACTATGGCTACACCTTC. Its translation: CASSSQGADYGYTF.

The chain has TRBV28 and TRBJ1-6; D is unresolved. Trimming removed 6 bases from V and 5 bases from J, with 8 bases in between. This CDR3 region has 13 residues. The germline V gene has CDR1 MDHEN and CDR2 SYDVKM. The CDR3 sequence: CASSNVDNSPLHF. DNA for the CDR3: TGTGCCAGCAGCAACGTCGATAATTCACCCCTCCACTTT.